The present T cell receptor (beta chain) was sequenced within a study of cytomegalovirus exposure and HLA in healthy donors. Looking at the study overall: Earlier, approximately 110 million unique TCR beta sequences were recovered from about 200 million T cells by an analysis.

CDR3 length: 15 residues. V dropped 0 bases and J dropped 4 bases, with 11 bases sitting between them. The germline gives CDR1 SGHRS, CDR2 YFSETQ. A multiplex PCR was run with 60 Vbeta primers and 13 Jbeta primers. Method: immunoSEQ multiplex PCR; TCRdb's copy keeps in-frame clones and lacks some. The profile shows around 92,000 clones, around 74% of them singletons. The chain employs TRBV5-1 and TRBJ2-1; D unclear. What was sequenced was PBMCs. This TCR was recovered from a woman aged 70-85 years in good health and CMV-seropositive. CDR3 residues: CASSLVGGTYNEQFF. In nucleotides, the CDR3 is TGCGCCAGCAGCTTGGTAGGCGGAACGTACAATGAGCAGTTCTTC.